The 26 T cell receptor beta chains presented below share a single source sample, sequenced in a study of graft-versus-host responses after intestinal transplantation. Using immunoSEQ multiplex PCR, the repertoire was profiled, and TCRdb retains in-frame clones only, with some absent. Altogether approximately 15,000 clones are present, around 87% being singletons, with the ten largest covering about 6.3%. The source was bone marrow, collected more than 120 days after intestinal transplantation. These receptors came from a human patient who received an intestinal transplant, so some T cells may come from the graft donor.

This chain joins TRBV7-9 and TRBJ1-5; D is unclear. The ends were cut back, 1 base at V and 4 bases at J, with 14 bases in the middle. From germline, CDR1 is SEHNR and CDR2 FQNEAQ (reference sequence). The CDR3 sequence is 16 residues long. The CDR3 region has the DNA TGTGCCAGCAGCTTAGATCATGTCACACCAAATCAGCCCCAGCATTTT. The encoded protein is CASSLDHVTPNQPQHF.

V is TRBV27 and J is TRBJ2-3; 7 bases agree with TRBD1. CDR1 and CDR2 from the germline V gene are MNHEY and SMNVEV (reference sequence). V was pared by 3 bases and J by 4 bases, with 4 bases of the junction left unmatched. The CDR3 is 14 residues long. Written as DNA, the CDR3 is TGTGCCAGCAGTTTGAGTACAGGGGCAGATACGCAGTATTTT. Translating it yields CASSLSTGADTQYF.

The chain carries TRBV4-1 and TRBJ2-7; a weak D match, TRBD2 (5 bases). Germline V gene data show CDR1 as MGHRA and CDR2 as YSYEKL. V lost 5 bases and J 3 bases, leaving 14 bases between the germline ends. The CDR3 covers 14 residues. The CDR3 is CASSRRPGIYEQYF. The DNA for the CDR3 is TGCGCCAGCAGCAGAAGACCCGGGATCTACGAGCAGTACTTC.

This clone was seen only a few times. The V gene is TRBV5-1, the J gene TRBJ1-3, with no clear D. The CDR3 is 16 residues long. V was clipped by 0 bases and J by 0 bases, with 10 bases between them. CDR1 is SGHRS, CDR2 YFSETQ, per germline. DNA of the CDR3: TGCGCCAGCAGCTTGGGTGAGGGTACCTCTGGAAACACCATATATTTT. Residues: CASSLGEGTSGNTIYF.

Written as DNA, the CDR3 is TGTGCCAGCACCTGGCGGAGCCCGAGGGGCGAGCAGTACTTC. Protein sequence: CASTWRSPRGEQYF. The rearrangement uses TRBV13 and TRBJ2-7; D could derive from TRBD1 or TRBD2 (5 bases each). Trimming took off 7 bases at V and 6 bases at J, with 19 bases between the two ends. The CDR3 is 14 amino acids. Germline CDR1 is PRHDT and CDR2 is FYEKMQ (reference sequence).

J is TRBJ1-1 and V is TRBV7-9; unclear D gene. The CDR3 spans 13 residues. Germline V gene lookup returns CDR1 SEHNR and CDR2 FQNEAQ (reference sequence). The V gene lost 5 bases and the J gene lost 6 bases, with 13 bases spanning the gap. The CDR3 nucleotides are TGTGCCAGCAGCCATCCGCCTCCGGCTGAAGCTTTCTTT. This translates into CASSHPPPAEAFF.

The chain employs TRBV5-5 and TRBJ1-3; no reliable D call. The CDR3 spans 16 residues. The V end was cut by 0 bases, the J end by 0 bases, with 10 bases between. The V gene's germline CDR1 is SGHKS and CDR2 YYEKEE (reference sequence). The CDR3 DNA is TGTGCCAGCAGCTTGGGGCCGGGGATCTCTGGAAACACCATATATTTT. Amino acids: CASSLGPGISGNTIYF.

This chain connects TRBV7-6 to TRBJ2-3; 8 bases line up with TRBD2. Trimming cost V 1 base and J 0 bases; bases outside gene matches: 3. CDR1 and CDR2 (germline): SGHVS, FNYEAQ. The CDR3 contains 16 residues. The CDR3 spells CASSLVGTRSTDTQYF. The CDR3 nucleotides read TGTGCCAGCAGCTTAGTAGGGACTAGGAGCACAGATACGCAGTATTTT.

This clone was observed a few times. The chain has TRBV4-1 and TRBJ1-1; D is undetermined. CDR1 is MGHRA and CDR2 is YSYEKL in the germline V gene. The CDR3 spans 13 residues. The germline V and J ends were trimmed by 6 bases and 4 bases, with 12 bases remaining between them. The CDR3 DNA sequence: TGCGCCAGCAGTCGACCGGGCACCACTGAAGCTTTCTTT. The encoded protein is CASSRPGTTEAFF.

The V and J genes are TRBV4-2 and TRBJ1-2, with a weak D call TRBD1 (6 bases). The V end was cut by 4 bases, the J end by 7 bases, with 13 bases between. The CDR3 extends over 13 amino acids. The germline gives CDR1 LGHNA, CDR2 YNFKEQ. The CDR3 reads CASSLRGAGGYTF. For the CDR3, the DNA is TGTGCCAGCAGCCTCAGGGGCGCGGGTGGCTACACCTTC.

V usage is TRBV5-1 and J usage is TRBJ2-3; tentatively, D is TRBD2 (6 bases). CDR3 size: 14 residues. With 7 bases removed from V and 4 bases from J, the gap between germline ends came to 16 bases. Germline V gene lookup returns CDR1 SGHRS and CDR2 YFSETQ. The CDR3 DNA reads TGCGCCAGCTCCGTGGGAGGTCCGTCAGATACGCAGTATTTT. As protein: CASSVGGPSDTQYF. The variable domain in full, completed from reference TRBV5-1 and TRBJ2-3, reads KAGVTQTPRYLIKTRGQQVTLSCSPISGHRSVSWYQQTPGQGLQFLFEYFSETQRNKGNFPGRFSGRQFSNSRSEMNVSTLELGDSALYLCASSVGGPSDTQYFGPGTRLTVL.

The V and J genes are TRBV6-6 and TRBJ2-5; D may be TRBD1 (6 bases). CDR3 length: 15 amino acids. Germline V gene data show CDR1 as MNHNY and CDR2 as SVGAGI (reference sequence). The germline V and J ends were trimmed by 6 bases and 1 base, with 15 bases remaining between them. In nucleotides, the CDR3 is TGTGCCAGCAGCCGCAACAGGGCTTCCCAAGAGACCCAGTACTTC. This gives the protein CASSRNRASQETQYF.

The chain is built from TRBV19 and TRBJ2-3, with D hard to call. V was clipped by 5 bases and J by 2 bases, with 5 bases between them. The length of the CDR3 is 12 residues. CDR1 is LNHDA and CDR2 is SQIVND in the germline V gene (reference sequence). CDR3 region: CASSPSTDTQYF. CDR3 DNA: TGTGCCAGTAGTCCCTCCACAGATACGCAGTATTTT.

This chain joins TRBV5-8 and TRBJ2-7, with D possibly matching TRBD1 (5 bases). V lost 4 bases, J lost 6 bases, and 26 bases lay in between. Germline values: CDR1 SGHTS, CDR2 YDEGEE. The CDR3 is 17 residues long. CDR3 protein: CASSHSPPGVPQGEQYF. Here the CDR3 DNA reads TGTGCCAGCAGCCATTCCCCCCCAGGCGTCCCCCAGGGCGAGCAGTACTTC.

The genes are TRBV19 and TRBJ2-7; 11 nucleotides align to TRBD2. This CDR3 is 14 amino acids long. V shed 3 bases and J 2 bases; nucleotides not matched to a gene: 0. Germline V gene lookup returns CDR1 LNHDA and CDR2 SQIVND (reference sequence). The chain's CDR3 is CASSMTSGTYEQYF. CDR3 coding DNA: TGTGCCAGTAGTATGACTAGCGGGACCTACGAGCAGTACTTC.

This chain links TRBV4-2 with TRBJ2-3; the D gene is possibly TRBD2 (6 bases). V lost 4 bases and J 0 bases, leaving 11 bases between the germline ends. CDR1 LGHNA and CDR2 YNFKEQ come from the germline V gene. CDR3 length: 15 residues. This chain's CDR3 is CASSPLGGSTDTQYF. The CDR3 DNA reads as TGTGCCAGCAGCCCCCTGGGAGGAAGCACAGATACGCAGTATTTT.

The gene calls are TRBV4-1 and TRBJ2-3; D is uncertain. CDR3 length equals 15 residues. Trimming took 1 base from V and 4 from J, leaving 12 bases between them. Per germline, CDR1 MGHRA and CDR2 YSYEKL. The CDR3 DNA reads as TGCGCCAGCAGCCAAGCACACAACCTGGCAGATACGCAGTATTTT. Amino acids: CASSQAHNLADTQYF.

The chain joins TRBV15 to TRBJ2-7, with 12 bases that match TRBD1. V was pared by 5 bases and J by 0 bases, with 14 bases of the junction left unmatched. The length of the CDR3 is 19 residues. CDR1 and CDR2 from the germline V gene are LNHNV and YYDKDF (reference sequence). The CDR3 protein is CATSGAWDRGPLGSYEQYF. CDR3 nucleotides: TGTGCCACCAGCGGCGCCTGGGACAGGGGGCCTTTGGGCTCCTACGAGCAGTACTTC.

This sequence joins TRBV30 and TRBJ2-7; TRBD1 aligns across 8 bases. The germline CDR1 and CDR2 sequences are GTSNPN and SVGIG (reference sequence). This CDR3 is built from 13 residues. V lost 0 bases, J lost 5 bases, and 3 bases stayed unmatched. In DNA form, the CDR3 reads TGTGCCTGGAGTGTGGGACAGGCGGACGAGCAGTACTTC. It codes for CAWSVGQADEQYF.

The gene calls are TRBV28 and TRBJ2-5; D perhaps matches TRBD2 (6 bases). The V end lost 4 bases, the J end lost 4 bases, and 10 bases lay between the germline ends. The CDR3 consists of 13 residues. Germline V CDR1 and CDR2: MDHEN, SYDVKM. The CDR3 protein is CASSSTGGETQYF. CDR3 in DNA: TGTGCCAGCAGTTCCACCGGGGGAGAGACCCAGTACTTC.

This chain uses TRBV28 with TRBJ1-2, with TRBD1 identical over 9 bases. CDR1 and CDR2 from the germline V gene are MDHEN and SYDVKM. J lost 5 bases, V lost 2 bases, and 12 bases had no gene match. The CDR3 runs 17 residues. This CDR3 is CASSLPLRDRVGYGYTF. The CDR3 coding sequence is TGTGCCAGCAGTTTACCCCTCAGGGACAGGGTAGGGTATGGCTACACCTTC.

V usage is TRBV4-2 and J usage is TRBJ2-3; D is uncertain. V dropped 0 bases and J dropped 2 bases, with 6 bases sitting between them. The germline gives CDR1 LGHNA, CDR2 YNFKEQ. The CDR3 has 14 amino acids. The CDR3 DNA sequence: TGTGCCAGCAGCCAAGATTTCGACACAGATACGCAGTATTTT. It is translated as CASSQDFDTDTQYF.

The CDR3 nucleotides are TGCGCCAGCAGACTAGCGGGAGAGCAAGAGACCCAGTACTTC. Translated: CASRLAGEQETQYF. The chain uses TRBV10-2 and TRBJ2-5; 11 nucleotides agree with TRBD2. V trimming: 6 bases; J trimming: 2 bases; junction bases outside the gene matches: 2. The CDR3 is made up of 14 amino acids. Per the germline V gene, CDR1 is WSHSY and CDR2 is SAAADI.

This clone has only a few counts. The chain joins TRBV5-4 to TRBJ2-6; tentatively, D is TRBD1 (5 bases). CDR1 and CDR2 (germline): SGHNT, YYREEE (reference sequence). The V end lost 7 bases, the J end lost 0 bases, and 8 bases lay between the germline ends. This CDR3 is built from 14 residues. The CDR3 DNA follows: TGTGCCAGCGGGGCCCCCTCTGGGGCCAACGTCCTGACTTTC. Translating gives CASGAPSGANVLTF.

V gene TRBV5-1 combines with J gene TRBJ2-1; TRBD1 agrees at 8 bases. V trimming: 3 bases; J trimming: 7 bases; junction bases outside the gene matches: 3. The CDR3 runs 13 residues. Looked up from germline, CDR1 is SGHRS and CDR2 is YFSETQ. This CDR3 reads CASSSRGPNEQFF. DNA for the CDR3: TGCGCCAGCAGCTCCAGGGGGCCGAATGAGCAGTTCTTC.

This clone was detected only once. CDR3 sequence reads: CASSLGRPDTQYF. DNA for the CDR3: TGTGCCAGCAGCTTAGGGCGGCCAGATACGCAGTATTTT. The V and J genes are TRBV11-1 and TRBJ2-3; D gene ambiguous. Germline V CDR1 and CDR2: SGHAT, FQDESV (reference sequence). V lost 1 base and J 4 bases, leaving 6 bases between the germline ends. This CDR3 region has 13 residues.